A single sample gave rise to the 13 T cell receptor beta chains below, sequenced in a study of T cell responses to AZD1222 COVID-19 vaccine. Sequencing used immunoSEQ multiplex PCR; TCRdb keeps in-frame clones, though not all of them. This table has about 85,000 clones, 85% to 95% appearing once. This sample comprised peripheral blood, obtained 28 days after the second AZD1222 dose. Receptor source: an adult who received the AZD1222 COVID-19 vaccine.

The chain uses TRBV27 and TRBJ2-1, with D perhaps matching TRBD2 (6 bases). The CDR3 loop spans 15 amino acids. V gave up 7 bases and J gave up 2 bases, with 15 bases separating them. Germline loops: CDR1 MNHEY, CDR2 SMNVEV (reference sequence). CDR3 protein: CASTGDFAAYNEQFF. For the CDR3, the DNA is TGTGCCAGCACCGGGGACTTCGCTGCCTACAATGAGCAGTTCTTC.

The gene calls are TRBV7-8 and TRBJ2-7; D unresolved. Germline V lookup: CDR1 SGHVS, CDR2 FQNEAQ. CDR3 length equals 14 residues. V dropped 1 base and J dropped 2 bases, with 9 bases sitting between them. The CDR3, as DNA: TGTGCCAGCAGCTTAGGTTTAAGGACCTACGAGCAGTACTTC. Protein: CASSLGLRTYEQYF.

In DNA form, the CDR3 reads TGTGCCTGGAAAATGGCATTCACTGAAGCTTTCTTT. Encoded protein: CAWKMAFTEAFF. The chain has TRBV30 and TRBJ1-1; D is unresolved. Germline V CDR1 and CDR2: GTSNPN, SVGIG (reference sequence). This CDR3 comprises 12 residues. Trimming took off 4 bases at V and 4 bases at J, with 10 bases between the two ends.

The genes are TRBV6-5 and TRBJ1-4, with a tentative D call TRBD1 (6 bases). V lost 0 bases and J lost 8, with 13 bases in between. The germline V gene has CDR1 MNHEY and CDR2 SVGAGI. This CDR3 region has 15 residues. CDR3 in amino acids: CASSYSSRGGEKLFF. In DNA, the CDR3 is TGTGCCAGCAGTTACTCTTCCAGGGGTGGCGAAAAACTGTTTTTT.

V gene TRBV3-1 (or the pseudogene TRBV3-2) combines with J gene TRBJ2-3, with D unclear. Looked up from germline, CDR1 is LGHDT and CDR2 is YNNKEL (reference sequence). V was cut by 4 bases and J by 6 bases, with 8 bases left in between. CDR3 size: 12 residues. As DNA, the CDR3 is TGTGCCAGCAGCCCGACCGAGGATACGCAGTATTTT. This encodes CASSPTEDTQYF.

CDR3 in amino acids: CASSPIIDRGRAQHF. The CDR3 bases are TGTGCCAGCAGTCCGATTATAGACAGGGGAAGGGCCCAGCATTTT. The chain is built from TRBV6-6 and TRBJ1-5; 8 nucleotides line up with TRBD1. Trimming removed 5 bases from V and 11 bases from J; junction bases left unmatched: 14. CDR1 and CDR2 from the germline V gene are MNHNY and SVGAGI (reference sequence). This CDR3 has 15 residues.

CDR3 region: CASSDNEAFF. The CDR3 DNA reads TGTGCCAGCAGTGATAATGAAGCTTTCTTT. The genes are TRBV6-4 and TRBJ1-1; D is undetermined. Germline CDR1 is MRHNA and CDR2 is SNTAGT. This CDR3 comprises 10 residues. Deletions cut 3 bases from V and 7 bases from J, with 3 bases between.

V is TRBV7-4 and J is TRBJ1-5; D is uncertain. V was trimmed by 3 bases and J by 9 bases, leaving 9 bases between them. Germline values: CDR1 SGHVT, CDR2 SQSDAQ. The CDR3 consists of 12 residues. The CDR3, as DNA: TGTGCCAGCAGCTTTCGGGCCCGGCCCCAGCATTTT. The encoded protein is CASSFRARPQHF. Variable domain in full (rest from reference TRBV7-4 and TRBJ1-5): GAGVSQSPRYKVAKRGRDVALRCDSISGHVTLYWYRQTLGQGSEVLTYSQSDAQRDKSGRPSGRFSAERPERSVSTLKIQRTEQGDSAVYLCASSFRARPQHFGDGTRLSIL.

The gene calls are TRBV9 and TRBJ2-1, with D uncertain. The CDR3 length is 13 residues. Per the germline V gene, CDR1 is SGDLS and CDR2 is YYNGEE. The germline V and J ends were trimmed by 4 bases and 7 bases, with 12 bases remaining between them. The CDR3 DNA reads TGTGCCAGCAGCAAATTCGTCGCGAATGAGCAGTTCTTC. Translation gives CASSKFVANEQFF.

The rearrangement links TRBV28 to TRBJ1-1; maybe TRBD1 (6 bases). This CDR3 is 18 amino acids long. V was cut by 1 base and J by 0 bases, with 18 bases left in between. Germline-derived CDR1 and CDR2 are MDHEN and SYDVKM. The CDR3 reads CASSLYITGRTMNTEAFF. The DNA of the CDR3 is TGTGCCAGCAGTTTATACATCACAGGGAGGACAATGAACACTGAAGCTTTCTTT.

CDR3 sequence (DNA): TGCGCCAGCAGCTTAAACAGGGGTGTCTCTTACGAGCAGTACTTC. The encoded protein is CASSLNRGVSYEQYF. V gene TRBV5-1 combines with J gene TRBJ2-7, with 7 bases identical to TRBD1. CDR3 length: 15 amino acids. After removal of 2 bases from V and 4 bases from J, the junction contained 9 bases not matched to a gene. Germline loops: CDR1 SGHRS, CDR2 YFSETQ.

This clone was recorded once. The chain has TRBV3-1 (or the pseudogene TRBV3-2) and TRBJ1-1; D gene unclear. CDR3 size: 12 residues. Per germline, CDR1 LGHDT and CDR2 YNNKEL (reference sequence). V was clipped by 3 bases and J by 3 bases, with 5 bases between them. The CDR3 bases are TGTGCCAGCAGCCATCAACACACTGAAGCTTTCTTT. It codes for CASSHQHTEAFF.

The V call is TRBV28, the J call TRBJ1-5; tentative D call: TRBD1 (6 bases). The germline CDR1 and CDR2 sequences are MDHEN and SYDVKM. The CDR3 contains 14 residues. The ends were cut back, 7 bases at V and 6 bases at J, with 16 bases in the middle. The CDR3 bases are TGTGCCAGCACCCAAGGGGGGGGCGGTCAGCCCCAGCATTTT. Translation: CASTQGGGGQPQHF.